These 19 T cell receptor beta chains came from one sample sequenced in a study of cytomegalovirus exposure and HLA in healthy donors. The primer mix had 60 Vbeta and 13 Jbeta primers. Clones were read by immunoSEQ multiplex PCR, and TCRdb kept only the in-frame ones, dropping some. The top ten hold about 3.5% of the sample, which has 100,000 to 150,000 clones, 80% to 90% seen once. Sequences were obtained from PBMCs. The receptor set was obtained from a woman aged 40 to 50 in good health and CMV-seropositive.

The chain recombines TRBV9 with TRBJ1-1, with a possible D match to TRBD1 (5 bases). The CDR3 length is 14 residues. Per the germline V gene, CDR1 is SGDLS and CDR2 is YYNGEE. The V and J ends lost 10 bases and 0 bases respectively, with 16 bases between them. CDR3 sequence: CARGGGAMNTEAFF. The CDR3 nucleotides read TGTGCCCGCGGTGGAGGGGCGATGAACACTGAAGCTTTCTTT.

Notes on this clone: The junction shows a germline mismatch at one end, possibly a read error. The V and J genes are TRBV10-1 and TRBJ2-5, with unresolved D. The length of the CDR3 is 12 residues. Germline V lookup: CDR1 WNHNN, CDR2 SYGVQD (reference sequence). The CDR3 sequence is CAGSETQETQYF. CDR3 nucleotides: TGCGCCGGCAGTGAGACTCAAGAGACCCAGTACTTC.

V is TRBV6-5 and J is TRBJ1-2; D is uncertain. The V gene lost 6 bases and the J gene lost 1 base, with 6 bases spanning the gap. Germline CDR1 is MNHEY and CDR2 is SVGAGI. The CDR3 runs 12 residues. The CDR3 spells CASRRSNYGYTF. CDR3 DNA sequence: TGTGCCAGCAGGAGAAGTAACTATGGCTACACCTTC.

This chain connects TRBV11-2 to TRBJ2-7, with 9 bases identical to TRBD2. The ends lost 1 base at V and 1 base at J; junction bases unmatched: 14. CDR1 is SGHAT and CDR2 is FQNNGV in the germline V gene. CDR3 size: 19 residues. The CDR3 sequence: CASSLALGPLAGVSYEQYF. The CDR3 DNA reads TGTGCCAGCAGCTTAGCTCTCGGGCCCTTAGCGGGAGTGTCCTACGAGCAGTACTTC.

Comment on this clone: At one end, the junction sequence differs from germline, possibly due to a read error. The V and J genes are TRBV6-5 and TRBJ2-7; 7 bases fit TRBD1. The CDR3 is 13 amino acids. CDR1 is MNHEY and CDR2 is SVGAGI in the germline V gene. CDR3 nucleotides: TGTGCCAGCAGTTCGCCCCCCGGGACAGAATTGGTGTTC. Translated: CASSSPPGTELVF.

CDR3 DNA sequence: TGTGCCAGCAGTAAACCGGGACTCACAAACCCGACCTACTTGGACGAGCAGTACTTC. This sequence encodes CASSKPGLTNPTYLDEQYF. The rearrangement links TRBV28 to TRBJ2-7; D may be TRBD2 (6 bases). Germline lookup yields CDR1 MDHEN and CDR2 SYDVKM. The CDR3 has 19 residues. V was trimmed by 5 bases and J by 5 bases, leaving 31 bases between them. Complete variable domain (other parts from reference TRBV28 and TRBJ2-7): DVKVTQSSRYLVKRTGEKVFLECVQDMDHENMFWYRQDPGLGLRLIYFSYDVKMKEKGDIPEGYSVSREKKERFSLILESASTNQTSMYLCASSKPGLTNPTYLDEQYFGPGTRLTVT.

This clone has a handful of counts. V and J are TRBV2 and TRBJ1-5; 9 bases align to TRBD1. The V segment lost 6 bases and the J segment 6 bases; nucleotides outside the gene matches: 9. The CDR3 has 15 residues. The germline gives CDR1 SNHLY, CDR2 FYNNEI. CDR3 sequence (DNA): TGTGCCAGCAGGGAGGACAGGGGATTGTTTCAGCCCCAGCATTTT. This gives the protein CASREDRGLFQPQHF.

V is TRBV11-2 and J is TRBJ2-1, with 7 bases aligning to TRBD1. Germline trimming cut 0 bases from V and 7 bases from J; bases unmatched to any gene: 9. Germline values: CDR1 SGHAT, CDR2 FQNNGV. The CDR3 runs to 16 residues. The CDR3 reads CASSLDPGTVRNEQFF. CDR3 DNA sequence: TGTGCCAGCAGCTTAGACCCCGGGACAGTGCGGAATGAGCAGTTCTTC.

The V gene is TRBV6-6, the J gene TRBJ1-6; D gene ambiguous. V was clipped by 0 bases and J by 6 bases, with 9 bases between them. Germline V gene sequence: CDR1 MNHNY, CDR2 SVGAGI (reference sequence). The CDR3 totals 15 residues. CDR3 residues: CASSYSSQTNSPLHF. DNA for the CDR3: TGTGCCAGCAGTTACTCGAGTCAAACTAATTCACCCCTCCACTTT.

This chain uses TRBV2 with TRBJ1-3; D unresolved. CDR1 and CDR2 from the germline V gene are SNHLY and FYNNEI. The CDR3 totals 14 residues. Trimming removed 1 base at V and 0 bases at J, with 4 bases between. The CDR3 region has the DNA TGTGCCAGCAGTGAAGACAACTCTGGAAACACCATATATTTT. Its protein product is CASSEDNSGNTIYF.

For this clone: This likely comes from a read error, as the CDR3 has no conserved phenylalanine or tryptophan at its end. The chain uses TRBV6-5 and TRBJ2-7; 9 nucleotides line up with TRBD1. The CDR3 runs to 16 residues. V lost 4 bases and J lost 3; bases outside the gene matches: 10. Germline lookup yields CDR1 MNHEY and CDR2 SVGAGI. CDR3 coding DNA: TGTGCCAGCAGTTCCACAACCGGGACAGGGTACTACGAGCAGTACCTC. This encodes CASSSTTGTGYYEQYL.

CDR3 nucleotides: TGTGCCAGCACCGGAGAGGGGGACTATGGCTACACCTTC. Residues: CASTGEGDYGYTF. The chain combines TRBV25-1 with TRBJ1-2; TRBD1 is a possible D gene (6 bases). The germline V and J ends were trimmed by 7 bases and 3 bases, with 12 bases remaining between them. CDR1 and CDR2 (germline): MGHDK, SYGVNS. This CDR3 spans 13 amino acids.

This clone was counted a single time. The chain combines TRBV5-4 with TRBJ2-5, with 13 positions matching TRBD2. The last part of the DNA fits TRBJ2-7 better; the J call may be wrong. The CDR3 contains 20 residues. Germline loops: CDR1 SGHNT, CDR2 YYREEE (reference sequence). CDR3 sequence (DNA): TGTGCCAGCAGCGACCTACTAGCGGGAGGGCCCGGCGTCTTGTCCTACGAGCAGTACTTC. Translated, it gives CASSDLLAGGPGVLSYEQYF.

The genes are TRBV6-1 and TRBJ2-7, with D perhaps matching TRBD1 (6 bases). V lost 6 bases, J lost 0 bases, and 9 bases lay in between. The germline V gene encodes CDR1 MNHNS and CDR2 SASEGT. The CDR3 sequence is 13 residues long. CDR3 in amino acids: CASRGQYSYEQYF. The CDR3 bases are TGTGCCAGCAGAGGACAGTACTCCTACGAGCAGTACTTC.

The chain has TRBV4-1 and TRBJ2-1; D unclear. This CDR3 region has 13 residues. Germline lookup yields CDR1 MGHRA and CDR2 YSYEKL. Trimming removed 2 bases at V and 5 bases at J, with 7 bases between. CDR3 residues: CASSQLENNEQFF. The CDR3 region has the DNA TGCGCCAGCAGCCAACTAGAAAACAATGAGCAGTTCTTC.

The V gene is TRBV28, the J gene TRBJ1-2, with D uncertain. CDR3 size: 11 residues. Germline V lookup: CDR1 MDHEN, CDR2 SYDVKM. V shed 6 bases and J shed 4 bases, with 6 bases lying between them. CDR3 DNA sequence: TGTGCCAGCAGCCATCCCTATGGCTACACCTTC. The encoded protein is CASSHPYGYTF.

This chain uses TRBV5-1 with TRBJ1-1; tentative D call: TRBD1 (6 bases). Germline CDR1 reads SGHRS; CDR2 reads YFSETQ. V dropped 1 base and J dropped 5 bases, with 9 bases sitting between them. This CDR3 comprises 13 residues. CDR3 DNA: TGCGCCAGCAGCTTGCGGCAGGGGACTGAAGCTTTCTTT. Protein: CASSLRQGTEAFF.

The rearrangement links TRBV7-8 to TRBJ2-5; 7 bases agree with TRBD1. The length of the CDR3 is 14 residues. The ends lost 4 bases at V and 4 bases at J; junction bases unmatched: 6. CDR1 is SGHVS and CDR2 is FQNEAQ in the germline V gene. The CDR3 DNA follows: TGTGCCAGCAGCTCGACAGGGCTGGGAGAGACCCAGTACTTC. It translates to CASSSTGLGETQYF.

The table lists this clone with a count of one. The chain has TRBV5-1 and TRBJ2-7, with D tentatively TRBD2 (5 bases). The CDR3 is 14 residues long. Trimming took off 2 bases at V and 0 bases at J, with 9 bases between the two ends. The germline gives CDR1 SGHRS, CDR2 YFSETQ. The CDR3 spells CASSLSGNSYEQYF. The DNA for the CDR3 is TGCGCCAGCAGCTTATCCGGGAACTCCTACGAGCAGTACTTC.